These 9 T cell receptor beta chains were all obtained from the same sample, sequenced in a study of shared clonotypes between healthy human individuals. Sequenced by immunoSEQ multiplex PCR; TCRdb stores in-frame clones only, minus some. The sample has some 2.1 million clones; roughly 96% are singletons. Sequencing was performed on naive CD4+ T cells sorted from blood. Subset meaning: CD45RA+ positively selected. The origin of the receptors is a man between 18 and 35 years old in good health.

This clone came up once. The chain carries TRBV11-2 and TRBJ2-2; D is ambiguous. The germline V and J ends were trimmed by 1 base and 0 bases, with 9 bases remaining between them. CDR3 size: 16 residues. Germline V gene data show CDR1 as SGHAT and CDR2 as FQNNGV. CDR3 sequence (DNA): TGTGCCAGCAGCTTAGGGGTCCCCCCGAACACCGGGGAGCTGTTTTTT. It encodes CASSLGVPPNTGELFF.

The genes are TRBV19 and TRBJ2-1; tentative D call: TRBD1 (6 bases). CDR1 is LNHDA and CDR2 is SQIVND in the germline V gene (reference sequence). The CDR3 extends over 15 amino acids. The V and J ends lost 0 bases and 4 bases respectively, with 10 bases between them. CDR3: CASSIDRGGYNEQFF. As DNA, the CDR3 is TGTGCCAGTAGTATAGACAGGGGCGGGTACAATGAGCAGTTCTTC.

This chain joins TRBV6-6 and TRBJ2-1, with D uncertain. V was trimmed by 6 bases and J by 3 bases, leaving 15 bases between them. The CDR3 contains 15 residues. Germline values: CDR1 MNHNY, CDR2 SVGAGI (reference sequence). CDR3 DNA: TGTGCCAGCAGCCCCCCGAACCCGAACTACAATGAGCAGTTCTTC. It yields the protein CASSPPNPNYNEQFF.

This chain uses TRBV7-2 with TRBJ2-3; D is perhaps TRBD2 (6 bases). CDR1 is SGHTA and CDR2 is FQGNSA in the germline V gene. V gave up 3 bases and J gave up 5 bases, with 15 bases separating them. The CDR3 contains 15 residues. The CDR3: CASSFKPGGRDTQYF. CDR3 DNA sequence: TGTGCCAGCAGCTTTAAACCCGGGGGTAGAGATACGCAGTATTTT.

This rearrangement joins TRBV4-3 to TRBJ2-1; 16 bases are a match to TRBD2. CDR1 and CDR2 (germline): LGHNA, YSLEER. The CDR3 is 14 residues long. V shed 4 bases, J shed 12 bases, and the junction held 3 bases outside the gene matches. The CDR3 DNA sequence: TGCGCCAGCAGCCCGGGACTAGCGGGAGGGATGCAGTTCTTC. Translated: CASSPGLAGGMQFF.

This clone was found once. V usage is TRBV6-5 and J usage is TRBJ1-2, with D perhaps matching TRBD1 (6 bases). V was trimmed by 7 bases and J by 2 bases, leaving 14 bases between them. This CDR3 has 14 amino acids. CDR1 and CDR2 (germline): MNHEY, SVGAGI. The DNA of the CDR3 is TGTGCCAGCAATCTACAGGGTGGCAACTATGGCTACACCTTC. It encodes CASNLQGGNYGYTF.

This CDR3 is CASSPGTVIHEQYF. DNA for the CDR3: TGCGCCAGCAGCCCCGGGACAGTTATCCACGAGCAGTACTTC. This chain connects TRBV5-1 to TRBJ2-7; 7 bases fit TRBD1. This CDR3 region has 14 residues. Trimming at V came to 4 bases and at J to 5 bases, leaving 9 bases not matched to a gene. CDR1 is SGHRS and CDR2 is YFSETQ in the germline V gene.

The chain combines TRBV14 with TRBJ2-7, with D perhaps assigned TRBD1 or TRBD2 (5 bases each). Germline lookup yields CDR1 SGHDN and CDR2 FVKESK. Deletions cut 4 bases from V and 2 bases from J, with 27 bases between. The CDR3 length is 19 residues. DNA for the CDR3: TGTGCCAGCAGCCCCTCCGTATGGGGGACGCGGGCGACTCCCTACGAGCAGTACTTC. Translated, it gives CASSPSVWGTRATPYEQYF.

The chain employs TRBV29-1 and TRBJ2-1; 11 bases align to TRBD2. J gave up 8 bases and V 1 base, and 1 base lay outside the gene matches. Germline V gene data show CDR1 as SQVTM and CDR2 as ANQGSEA. The CDR3 is made up of 13 amino acids. CDR3 coding DNA: TGCAGCGTTGAAGGGACTAGCGGGTATGAGCAGTTCTTC. Its protein product is CSVEGTSGYEQFF.